This TCR beta chain was captured in a study of beta chain features in type 1 diabetes. Expressed TCRB transcripts were sequenced after all isolated RNA was converted to cDNA. Sequencing was performed with immunoSEQ multiplex PCR; in TCRdb, only in-frame clones are kept and a portion is missing. The sample records 300,000 to 400,000 clones, roughly 14% being singletons. Of note for this clone: Its antigen is as yet unknown.

Study-wide results and limits: Comparison showed that naive, central memory and Treg TCRB repertoires appeared more similar among patients than among healthy donors. Moderate but significant shortening of TCRB CDR3s was recorded in all four CD4+ subsets from Type 1 diabetes patients.

V lost 0 bases to trimming and J lost 5 bases; unmatched junction nucleotides: 10. CDR1 is SGHRS, CDR2 YFSETQ, per germline. The length of the CDR3 is 18 residues. This receptor was identified in a woman in her late teens or twenties with type 1 diabetes. Material: naive CD4+ T cells from blood. This chain joins TRBV5-1 and TRBJ2-3; 12 positions match TRBD2. The DNA of the CDR3 is TGCGCCAGCAGCTTGGCCCTACTGACTAGCGGGAGTGGAGATACGCAGTATTTT. This gives the protein CASSLALLTSGSGDTQYF.